This TCR beta chain is drawn from a study of T cell responses to AZD1222 COVID-19 vaccine. A note on this clone: Antigen unknown.

The method was immunoSEQ multiplex PCR; TCRdb's version includes in-frame clones alone and lacks a portion of them. The repertoire holds 200,000 to 250,000 clones, with 85% to 95% as singletons. The CDR3 has 15 amino acids. Germline assignment: CDR1 SGHTA and CDR2 FQGNSA. The V end lost 5 bases, the J end lost 6 bases, and 17 bases lay between the germline ends. Regarding the study as a whole: In all cases, repertoires were sampled only after the peak T cell response. The donors showed a predominance of white British ancestry and of females, with possible underestimation of clonal diversity. Baseline antibody screening turned up just a handful of seropositive AZD1222 recipients.

The receptor was isolated from an adult in good health. This chain connects TRBV7-2 to TRBJ2-1; D is perhaps TRBD1 (6 bases). The material sequenced was peripheral blood, taken on day 0 of MenACWY control vaccination. CDR3 bases: TGTGCCAGCAGCCTAACAGGGCGAAGTTCCAATGAGCAGTTCTTC. Protein product: CASSLTGRSSNEQFF.